This entry describes one T cell receptor (beta chain). As yet, its antigen is unknown. This sample was included in a study of cytomegalovirus exposure and HLA in healthy donors. The overall study: There were 88 million or so unique TCRs (from HLA-typed donors) in an early data release. The Caucasian-associated ancestry cluster held over 80% of 350 to 450 genotyped donors. Overall study results and limits: Indistinguishability led to the exclusion of some V segments, TRBV6-2 and TRBV6-3 included.

Primers included in the PCR were 60 Vbeta and 13 Jbeta primers. The assay was immunoSEQ multiplex PCR, and TCRdb's table has in-frame clones only and misses some. The table includes some 62,000 clones, 70% to 90% detected once. Germline CDR1 MGHRA, CDR2 YSYEKL. V trimming: 0 bases; J trimming: 1 base; junction bases outside the gene matches: 2. The length of the CDR3 is 15 residues. V usage is TRBV4-1 and J usage is TRBJ2-7; 8 bases match TRBD1. This sequence originates from a man aged 18 to 30 in good health and CMV-seronegative. The sequenced sample was PBMCs. The CDR3, as DNA: TGCGCCAGCAGCCAAGAAACAGGGGGGTCCTACGAGCAGTACTTC. This encodes CASSQETGGSYEQYF.